This TCR beta chain emerged from a study of shared clonotypes between healthy human individuals. About the study: Every donor yielded three CD4 naive, three CD4 memory, two CD8 naive and one CD8 memory plate. Study-level findings and limits: Larger richness was generally estimated for naive than memory subsets.

Sorted-subset replicate PCRs used about 200 ng DNA, roughly 28,000 T cell genomes. Profiled with immunoSEQ multiplex PCR; TCRdb holds only in-frame clones, not every one. Of around 650,000 clones listed, 95% to 96% were seen once; the top ten hold approximately 0.1%. Cells designated naive CD8 were CD45RO-negative and were positively selected for CCR7, with terminally differentiated effector memory CD45RA+ cells excluded. V was pared by 2 bases and J by 4 bases, with 12 bases between. Looked up from germline, CDR1 is MNHEY and CDR2 is SMNVEV (reference sequence). The CDR3 has 15 amino acids. As to this clone: Its antigen is unidentified.

Material: naive CD8+ T cells sorted from blood. This TCR came from a woman in her twenties or thirties in good health. The J gene is TRBJ1-3, the V gene TRBV27; D gene uncertain. The CDR3 protein is CASSLAGLAGNTIYF. In nucleotides, the CDR3 is TGTGCCAGCAGTTTAGCCGGGTTGGCCGGAAACACCATATATTTT.